This T cell receptor beta chain originates from a study of blood T cells in healthy people across ages. Study-level findings and limits: A roughly linear age-dependent decrease characterized TCR beta diversity per million T cells.

This clonotype has more than one count but fewer than ten. Its antigen is unknown. Then a second PCR, running about 7 to 11 cycles, was carried out with a sample-barcoded 5' primer and a J-beta primer mix. TCRdb called the 5' RACE reads again in MiXCR, with one record for every CDR3 protein. The sample lists 800,000 to 950,000 distinct CDR3 sequences, around 36% seen once, with 10% to 15% in the top ten. Germline V lookup: CDR1 DFQATT, CDR2 SNEGSKA (reference sequence). This CDR3 is built from 17 residues. V shed 0 bases and J shed 5 bases, with 20 bases lying between them. The TCR comes from a man younger than 35 in good health. Sequenced input: blood. The chain recombines TRBV20-1 with TRBJ1-5; TRBD1 is a possible D gene (5 bases). As DNA, the CDR3 is TGCAGTGCTAGAGAATGGAGGCTGGGGACCGGGGATCAGCCCCAGCATTTT. This sequence encodes CSAREWRLGTGDQPQHF.